This paragraph covers one T cell receptor beta chain sequence. Its antigen remains unknown. Method: immunoSEQ multiplex PCR; TCRdb's copy keeps in-frame clones and lacks some. The sample lists about 90,000 clones; roughly 85% were seen once. This specimen belongs to a study of T cell responses to AZD1222 COVID-19 vaccine. Across the whole study: Doses given second, at about 4 or about 12 weeks, were pooled. Study observations and caveats: Donors were chiefly white British, with a greater number of females, and clonal diversity was perhaps underestimated. Just a handful of people given AZD1222 tested seropositive at baseline. Nearly half of spike-specific TCRs reportedly go after variant regions that carry no mutations.

The germline CDR1 and CDR2 sequences are SSHAT and FNYEAQ (reference sequence). This CDR3 region has 15 residues. V trimming: 4 bases; J trimming: 5 bases; junction bases outside the gene matches: 8. The clonotype was recovered from an adult in good health. Sample: peripheral blood, taken on day 0 of AZD1222 vaccination. The genes are TRBV7-7 and TRBJ2-5, with 9 bases matching TRBD1. The CDR3 loop reads CASSSWGQGRETQYF. DNA for the CDR3: TGTGCCAGCAGCTCCTGGGGACAGGGTCGGGAGACCCAGTACTTC.